Only one count was recorded for the clone carrying this T cell receptor beta chain. Its antigen is currently unknown. The germline V gene encodes CDR1 MNHEY and CDR2 SVGAGI. CDR3 length equals 13 residues. Trimming cost V 6 bases and J 6 bases; bases outside gene matches: 8. This specimen belongs to a study of OX40 agonist ivuxolimab in advanced cancers. About the research overall: In three patients, partial responses were observed, one with hepatocellular carcinoma and two with cutaneous melanoma. Study observations and caveats: Relatively little clonal expansion, among the lowest observed, appeared in partial responders at 0.1-3.0 mg/kg.

Clones were sequenced by immunoSEQ multiplex PCR, and TCRdb holds only the in-frame ones, with some missing. The table has around 76,000 clones, 70% to 90% seen once. The TCR originated in an adult with an advanced solid tumor such as melanoma, head and neck, liver or kidney cancer. This specimen consisted of CD4+ or CD8+ T cells sorted from blood, obtained in a trial of the OX40 agonist ivuxolimab. V usage is TRBV6-5 and J usage is TRBJ2-7, with 7 positions matching TRBD2. This CDR3 is CASRGLPRGEQYF. The CDR3 bases are TGTGCCAGCAGGGGACTACCTCGGGGCGAGCAGTACTTC.